This T cell receptor (beta chain) was recovered during a study of spatial heterogeneity in lung cancer. Regarding the study as a whole: Resection saw ubiquitous expanded tumor TCRs appear in blood more than follow-up did.

Trimming cost V 6 bases and J 2 bases, with 10 bases left between them. This CDR3 is built from 13 residues. From germline, CDR1 is MNHEY and CDR2 SVGAGI. Carried by each TCR cDNA molecule was a unique molecular identifier. TCRdb ran MiXCR on the 5' RACE reads and lists one entry per CDR3 protein. The table records more than 9,500 distinct CDR3 sequences, more than 15% of them present only once. There are a few counts of this clonotype. Antigen unknown. The time point here: sample taken at primary tumor resection. Sequencing covered unsorted whole RNA taken from tumor, nontumor lung or frozen PBMC. The TCR was taken from a male donor with early-stage non-small cell lung cancer. The chain is built from TRBV6-5 and TRBJ1-1; D is undetermined. Material: PBMCs, obtained at surgery. The CDR3 here is CASRRLSNTEAFF. CDR3 nucleotide sequence: TGTGCCAGCAGAAGACTATCTAACACTGAAGCTTTCTTT.